This passage covers 15 T cell receptor beta chains from one sample sequenced in a study of T cells in localized non-small cell lung cancer. Sequencing used immunoSEQ multiplex PCR; TCRdb keeps in-frame clones, though not all of them. The sample yields about 33,000 clones, around 90% seen once. The sample consisted of peripheral blood mononuclear cells, taken before any cancer treatment. The receptors were sampled from a man aged 35-75 years with stage III lung adenocarcinoma.

The chain joins TRBV7-2 to TRBJ2-7; TRBD2 is a possible D gene (7 bases). The CDR3 has 14 amino acids. Per germline, CDR1 SGHTA and CDR2 FQGNSA. With 3 bases removed from V and 1 base from J, the gap between germline ends came to 10 bases. Here the CDR3 DNA reads TGTGCCAGCAGCTTGGGGGGGCGGTCCTACGAGCAGTACTTC. This encodes CASSLGGRSYEQYF.

The chain carries TRBV30 and TRBJ2-2, with D hard to call. This CDR3 contains 14 residues. Trimming cost V 3 bases and J 6 bases, with 14 bases left between them. Germline CDR1 reads GTSNPN; CDR2 reads SVGIG (reference sequence). CDR3 amino acids: CAWSKNSQAGELFF. Written as DNA, the CDR3 is TGTGCCTGGAGCAAAAACAGTCAGGCCGGGGAGCTGTTTTTT.

The rearrangement uses TRBV7-2 and TRBJ2-3; either TRBD1 or TRBD2 may fit D (5 bases each). The ends were cut back, 6 bases at V and 5 bases at J, with 15 bases in the middle. Germline V CDR1 and CDR2: SGHTA, FQGNSA. The CDR3 is 14 residues long. CDR3 sequence: CASSPGAARDTQYF. The CDR3 DNA reads as TGTGCCAGCAGTCCCGGGGCGGCAAGAGATACGCAGTATTTT.

The rearrangement uses TRBV7-2 and TRBJ2-7, with a weak D call TRBD2 (5 bases). The germline V gene has CDR1 SGHTA and CDR2 FQGNSA. The V end lost 5 bases, the J end lost 6 bases, and 11 bases lay between the germline ends. The CDR3 totals 12 residues. The CDR3 nucleotides are TGTGCCAGCAGCGTACCCCGGGGCGAGCAGTACTTC. Translation gives CASSVPRGEQYF.

J is TRBJ2-3 and V is TRBV29-1; 9 nucleotides match TRBD2. Trimming cost V 4 bases and J 5 bases; bases outside gene matches: 7. CDR1 SQVTM and CDR2 ANQGSEA come from the germline V gene. The CDR3 runs 14 residues. The CDR3 here is CSVARGRGGDTQYF. As DNA, the CDR3 is TGCAGCGTTGCGCGGGGGCGGGGGGGAGATACGCAGTATTTT.

The chain uses TRBV25-1 and TRBJ2-7, with 9 bases lining up with TRBD1. Trimming cost V 4 bases and J 3 bases; bases outside gene matches: 1. Germline V gives CDR1 MGHDK, CDR2 SYGVNS. The CDR3 sequence is 13 residues long. CDR3 bases: TGTGCCAGCAGTGCGACAGGGGGCTACGAGCAGTACTTC. Its translation is CASSATGGYEQYF.

This clone has only one observation. This chain uses TRBV5-1 with TRBJ1-1; no reliable D call. The CDR3 length is 13 residues. Between the trimmed V and J ends, which lost 3 bases and 1 base, there was a span of 7 bases. CDR1 and CDR2 from the germline V gene are SGHRS and YFSETQ. The CDR3 region has the DNA TGCGCCAGCAGCTCGGACGGGAACACTGAAGCTTTCTTT. This sequence encodes CASSSDGNTEAFF.

The rearrangement joins TRBV9 to TRBJ2-7; TRBD2 matches 7 bases. V lost 0 bases to trimming and J lost 7 bases; unmatched junction nucleotides: 7. CDR1 and CDR2 (germline): SGDLS, YYNGEE. The CDR3 is 14 amino acids. CDR3 nucleotides: TGTGCCAGCAGCGTAGGGGGAGGGTCGGAGGAGCAGTACTTC. It specifies CASSVGGGSEEQYF. The full variable domain, with the rest looked up from reference TRBV9 and TRBJ2-7, is DSGVTQTPKHLITATGQRVTLRCSPRSGDLSVYWYQQSLDQGLQFLIQYYNGEERAKGNILERFSAQQFPDLHSELNLSSLELGDSALYFCASSVGGGSEEQYFGPGTRLTVT.

The CDR3 loop reads CASSFTSGPNTGELFF. CDR3 in DNA: TGTGCCAGCAGCTTTACTAGCGGGCCGAACACCGGGGAGCTGTTTTTT. The V gene is TRBV7-3, the J gene TRBJ2-2; TRBD2 matches 9 bases. The germline CDR1 and CDR2 sequences are SGHTA and FQGTGA. V lost 3 bases, J lost 0 bases, and 2 bases stayed unmatched. The CDR3 contains 16 residues.

The chain employs TRBV6-5 and TRBJ2-7, with D possibly being TRBD1 or TRBD2 (5 bases each). Trimming took 3 bases from V and 5 from J, leaving 14 bases between them. The CDR3 loop spans 14 amino acids. Germline V gene lookup returns CDR1 MNHEY and CDR2 SVGAGI. The CDR3 loop is CASSYYGAPDEQYF. The DNA for the CDR3 is TGTGCCAGCAGTTATTACGGGGCGCCGGACGAGCAGTACTTC.

This chain links TRBV5-1 with TRBJ2-3; 8 nucleotides match TRBD2. CDR3 length equals 16 residues. Germline CDR1 and CDR2: SGHRS and YFSETQ. J was trimmed by 2 bases and V by 2 bases; bases with no gene match: 7. CDR3 protein: CASSLGGGFITDTQYF. Here the CDR3 DNA reads TGCGCCAGCAGCTTAGGCGGGGGGTTTATCACAGATACGCAGTATTTT.

The V and J genes are TRBV7-2 and TRBJ1-5, with D unclear. This CDR3 is 13 amino acids long. The V end was cut by 1 base, the J end by 6 bases, with 7 bases between. Per the germline V gene, CDR1 is SGHTA and CDR2 is FQGNSA. The CDR3 loop is CASSLDGAQPQHF. DNA for the CDR3: TGTGCCAGCAGCTTAGACGGAGCTCAGCCCCAGCATTTT. The whole variable domain, remainder taken from reference TRBV7-2 and TRBJ1-5, is GAGVSQSPSNKVTEKGKDVELRCDPISGHTALYWYRQSLGQGLEFLIYFQGNSAPDKSGLPSDRFSAERTGGSVSTLTIQRTQQEDSAVYLCASSLDGAQPQHFGDGTRLSIL.

V is TRBV7-2 and J is TRBJ2-5, with 9 bases that match TRBD1. Trimming cost V 5 bases and J 4 bases; bases outside gene matches: 11. Germline V gene data show CDR1 as SGHTA and CDR2 as FQGNSA. The CDR3 consists of 16 residues. The CDR3 sequence is CASSPGQGKFLETQYF. DNA for the CDR3: TGTGCCAGCAGCCCAGGACAGGGGAAATTTTTAGAGACCCAGTACTTC.

This chain connects TRBV2 to TRBJ2-5; 16 nucleotides match TRBD2. CDR3 length equals 15 residues. The ends lost 5 bases at V and 9 bases at J; junction bases unmatched: 6. Germline loops: CDR1 SNHLY, CDR2 FYNNEI. The CDR3 coding sequence is TGTGCCAGCAGTTCCGGGACTAGCGGGGGGGGACCCCAGTACTTC. As protein: CASSSGTSGGGPQYF.

This clone was picked up one time. J is TRBJ1-2 and V is TRBV9; TRBD1 is a possible D gene (6 bases). The CDR3 covers 15 residues. Germline CDR1 SGDLS, CDR2 YYNGEE. Trimming cost V 5 bases and J 3 bases, with 17 bases left between them. DNA for the CDR3: TGTGCCAGCAGTGGGGGCCGGGAAGGCCACTATGGCTACACCTTC. Translation gives CASSGGREGHYGYTF.